One and the same sample provided the 2 T cell receptor beta chains below, sequenced in a study of CD8 T cells in ankylosing spondylitis. Using its own MiXCR run on the 5' RACE reads, TCRdb lists one record per CDR3 protein. This repertoire shows under 300,000 distinct CDR3 sequences, roughly 10% found once; its top ten account for under 8%. Input material: blood, either unsorted or a sorted T cell fraction (not recorded which). The receptor set was obtained from a male donor with ankylosing spondylitis or in good health (not recorded which).

Many counts were recorded for this clonotype. The CDR3 protein is CASSPFGGAYEQYF. CDR3 coding DNA: TGCGCCAGCAGCCCGTTCGGGGGTGCTTACGAGCAGTACTTC. The chain combines TRBV5-1 with TRBJ2-7; the D gene is possibly TRBD2 (6 bases). Between the trimmed V and J ends, which lost 4 bases and 4 bases, there was a span of 15 bases. This CDR3 comprises 14 residues. Germline loops: CDR1 SGHRS, CDR2 YFSETQ.

This clonotype was counted a few times. This chain links TRBV2 with TRBJ2-3; 8 nucleotides agree with TRBD2. V shed 5 bases, J shed 3 bases, and the junction held 4 bases outside the gene matches. This CDR3 comprises 14 residues. Germline assignment: CDR1 SNHLY and CDR2 FYNNEI. The CDR3 nucleotides are TGTGCCAGCAGTCCGGGACTAGAAACAGATACGCAGTATTTT. It encodes CASSPGLETDTQYF.